This T cell receptor (beta chain) was recorded in a study of regulatory T cells in long-lasting Graves disease listed by TCRdb under 2021. Regarding the study in general: Antithyroid drugs had been taken for less than 3 months by newly diagnosed Graves' disease patients. Patients with persistent Graves' disease were compared with patients with newly diagnosed Graves' disease using TCR sequencing and RNA sequencing of peripheral blood. A total of some 33 samples were covered by TCR sequencing, comprising approximately 13 persistent and around 20 newly diagnosed Graves' disease patients. The study was registered as a clinical trial and conducted in China. The full study reports these points: Persistent Graves' disease patients showed lower TCR Shannon entropy and fewer highly expanded clones than newly diagnosed patients, suggesting clonal expansion. Peripheral blood alone was examined, since thyroid tissue, which constituted the primary lesion, could not be accessed. Persistent patients shared more public clonotypes among themselves (around 2,700) than newly diagnosed patients did (nearly 1,000). Sequencing and analysis were limited to the TCR beta chain. The authors noted that the small sample size was a limitation that may lower accuracy. TRBV28, TRBJ1-2 and TRBJ2-5 were preferentially used in persistent disease, while TRBV20-1 and TRBJ2-1 were favored in newly diagnosed disease.

What the time point label conveys for this sample: newly diagnosed GD, antithyroid drugs for less than 3 months. RNA was extracted from PBMCs in TRIzol for both TCR sequencing and RNA sequencing. The diagnosis of Graves' disease followed American Thyroid Association guidelines. Patients were recruited from an endocrinology department in Xi'an, China. Each patient gave 7.5 to 10 milliliters of peripheral blood, collected in an EDTA anticoagulant tube. Ficoll Paque Plus density gradient separation was used to isolate PBMCs, and no further T cell sorting was done. An Agilent 2100 Bioanalyzer and agarose gel were used to check RNA quality, while a NanoDrop 2000 measured RNA concentration. The germline V end is reduced by 4 bases and the J end by 4 bases; junction bases left unmatched: 9. Per the germline V gene (reference sequence), DFQATT is the CDR1 and SNEGSKA is the CDR2. Including the terminal cysteine and phenylalanine, the CDR3 comprises 16 residues. The entry retains the CDR3 DNA only, 48 bases that are in frame from base 1.

This clonotype was seen a few times. No antigen is known for it. Qualities for individual bases were not recorded, and no much larger clone is one base off. Library preparation was by multiplex PCR. TCRdb records Illumina HiSeq 4000 as the sequencer. To build TCR beta libraries, CDR3 regions were amplified by Arm-PCR using iRepertoire HTBI primers. PCR products were gel purified before sequencing. The original pipeline was this. Across samples, 60 to 70 TRBV and 13 to 15 TRBJ segments were identified and used for gene usage analysis of CDR3 amino acid clonotypes. Filtered high-quality paired reads were merged into contigs using COPE and FqMerger. Contigs were aligned with BLAST to IMGT TRBV, TRBD and TRBJ reference genes, and CDR3 was defined per IMGT. Any clonotype with a frequency above 0.1% was counted as a highly expanded clone. Shannon entropy was used to measure repertoire diversity, and the Gini coefficient was used to measure V-J evenness. Public clonotypes were defined as clonotypes shared by more than one individual. The public reads were run again by TCRdb, first through fastp at Q25 and then through MiXCR, and only productive beta chains were kept. One record per CDR3 amino acid sequence lists the most common genes and DNA. None of the V and J calls come from the authors' own analysis; TCRdb made them. This sample gives hundreds of thousands of distinct CDR3 sequences in total; roughly 15% of them show up just once. The ten largest clones represent 15% to 20% of the sample.

The sample also formed part of further work on T cells in Graves' hyperthyroidism and ophthalmopathy. As that second study puts it: Stable Graves' hyperthyroidism was defined as the absence of progression to ophthalmopathy over 18 months of follow-up. Hyperthyroidism patients were newly diagnosed, had a disease duration of under 2 months, and were aged 18 to 65 years. Patients with uncontrolled infections, other autoimmune diseases, pregnancy or lactation were excluded. Clinical symptoms, serum thyroxine and TRAb, thyroid ultrasound, and orbital computed tomography formed the basis for the diagnoses. The TCR CDR3 was subjected to a first round of RT-PCR using the HTBI primer set and the Qiagen OneStep RT-PCR kit. Most expanded thyroid clonotypes (frequency above 0.001) were also detected in blood, suggesting blood repertoires may reflect thyroid immune responses. In cross-validation, a model built on a 13 V-J signature told ophthalmopathy apart from stable hyperthyroidism with 85% to 90% sensitivity and approximately 81% specificity, and in testing the same model reached 80%/75%. In validation, the model predicted progression to ophthalmopathy with just under 71% sensitivity and approximately 78% specificity, a median of about 6 months before onset. A discovery cohort of about a hundred patients, roughly 45 with Graves' ophthalmopathy and 57 with stable Graves' hyperthyroidism, was used to find distinguishing TCR V-J signatures. Prospective prediction of ophthalmopathy was tested in an independent validation cohort consisting of 18 to 20 hyperthyroidism patients and around 17 patients who later progressed to ophthalmopathy. The 75 to 100 discovery patients were divided at random into training and test sets in a 7:3 ratio. Thyroid tissue and blood T-cell repertoires from six Graves' hyperthyroidism patients were also compared in the study. Following sampling, methimazole starting at 30 mg daily was given to hyperthyroidism patients, and high-dose intravenous methylprednisolone was given to ophthalmopathy patients. The libraries were constructed in a second round of multiplex PCR and then size-selected and purified. The libraries were sequenced on an Illumina HiSeq2000 using paired-end 100 bp reads. SOAPnuke was used to process the raw data, removing reads that contained adapters or uncalled bases, had a mean Phred below 15, or lacked an exact match to the constant primer or identifier. High-quality paired reads were merged using COPE v1.2.5, and each unique nucleotide sequence was defined as a clonotype. Clonotypes were aligned to IMGT TRBV, TRBD and TRBJ reference segments using MiTCR v1.1. Analysis was restricted to V-J combinations with a frequency above 0.0001, which covered about 99% of repertoires. The TCS score was defined as F50 (clonal expansion) divided by E x V (chaos), with BLOSUM62-based TCRdist calculated between CDR3 peptides within each V-J. Welch's t-statistics and random forest reduced 500 to 650 V-J features to roughly 13, which were used in a naive Bayes classifier (R e1071). No statistical method was used to set the sample size in advance, and investigators knew the group allocation. The paper reports TCR Vbeta CDR3 sequencing of approximately 130 peripheral blood samples: approximately 41 ophthalmopathy, about 75 hyperthyroidism and approximately 17 progressor patients.

This TCR was sampled from a woman aged 25-40 years with Graves disease. Donor details come from another sample of the same person, matched by shared clones. Sequenced here: peripheral blood mononuclear cells (PBMCs), sampled at new diagnosis, from a patient treated with antithyroid drugs. The rearrangement combines TRBV20-1 with TRBJ2-7; 14 of the junction bases match TRBD2. In nucleotide form, the sequence is TGCAGTGCTACTCGACTAGCGGGAGGGCCGGGGTACGAGCAGTACTTC. This translates into CSATRLAGGPGYEQYF.